What follows are 26 T cell receptor beta chains derived from one specimen sequenced in a study of T-cell reconstitution after alpha-beta-depleted transplantation in children. The TCRbeta library was prepared with unique molecular identifiers. TCRdb analysed the PCR reads with MiXCR anew, one entry per CDR3 protein. The sample has 95,000 to 120,000 distinct CDR3 sequences, about 6.4% seen once. This material consisted of PBMCs, mostly from graft donor cells, taken 360 days after TCRalphabeta/CD19-depleted stem cell transplant. These receptors were taken from a male patient aged 2-15 years who had a stem cell transplant for acute lymphoblastic leukemia, so the T cells may come from the graft donor.

This rearrangement joins TRBV12-3 or TRBV12-4 to TRBJ2-7; the match to TRBD1 covers 11 bases. Trimming cost V 6 bases and J 6 bases; bases outside gene matches: 7. CDR3 size: 14 residues. The CDR3 region is CASSPGQGASEQYF. CDR3 sequence (DNA): TGTGCCAGCAGCCCTGGACAGGGGGCCTCCGAGCAGTACTTC.

This clonotype was found a few times. At one boundary the junction diverges from the germline segment, which might be a read error. CDR3 sequence (DNA): TGTGCCGTCAGGGACGCCTACGAGCAGTACTTC. This sequence encodes CAVRDAYEQYF. The chain combines TRBV10-3 with TRBJ2-7; TRBD1 or TRBD2 may be the D gene (5 bases each). The CDR3 contains 11 residues. CDR1 is ENHRY and CDR2 is SYGVKD in the germline V gene.

This clonotype was recorded at least ten times. This chain joins TRBV6-5 and TRBJ1-1; D not resolved. CDR1 is MNHEY, CDR2 SVGAGI, per germline. CDR3 length: 17 amino acids. The V end was cut by 2 bases, the J end by 6 bases, with 22 bases between. The CDR3 spells CASSYNQPPYHNPEAFF. In DNA form, the CDR3 reads TGTGCCAGCAGTTACAACCAGCCTCCGTACCATAATCCTGAAGCTTTCTTT.

This clonotype was counted ten times or more. The chain joins TRBV27 to TRBJ1-5, with D perhaps TRBD1 (6 bases). V lost 2 bases and J 3 bases, leaving 14 bases between the germline ends. Germline CDR1 reads MNHEY; CDR2 reads SMNVEV (reference sequence). The CDR3 is 16 amino acids. This CDR3 reads CASSLLSGALNQPQHF. The CDR3, as DNA: TGTGCCAGCAGTTTACTCTCAGGGGCCCTCAATCAGCCCCAGCATTTT.

The table lists this clonotype with many counts. The gene calls are TRBV4-2 and TRBJ2-2; unclear D gene. Trimming pared 1 base from V and 7 bases from J, leaving 7 bases between. In germline, CDR1 is LGHNA, CDR2 YNFKEQ. The CDR3 covers 13 residues. The CDR3 coding sequence is TGTGCCAGCAGCCAAGTGCTCGGCGGGGAGCTGTTTTTT. Amino acid sequence: CASSQVLGGELFF.

In the case of this clonotype: A read error is possible here, since a much larger clone lies one base away. The chain links TRBV10-3 to TRBJ2-3, with no clear D. The ends were cut back, 9 bases at V and 7 bases at J, with 11 bases in the middle. Germline CDR1 reads ENHRY; CDR2 reads SYGVKD. The CDR3 has 11 amino acids. CDR3 bases: TGTGCCATGAGGTTCAAAAATACGCAGTATTTT. It specifies CAMRFKNTQYF.

This clonotype appeared many times. This chain uses TRBV7-9 with TRBJ2-3; maybe TRBD1 (5 bases). The CDR3 has 15 amino acids. V was clipped by 10 bases and J by 2 bases, with 19 bases between them. Germline V gives CDR1 SEHNR, CDR2 FQNEAQ (reference sequence). The CDR3: CATSLQGGDTDTQYF. In DNA, the CDR3 is TGTGCCACTTCACTTCAGGGCGGAGACACAGATACGCAGTATTTT.

The sample holds a few counts of this clonotype. The V gene is TRBV27, the J gene TRBJ2-1; TRBD2 agrees at 11 bases. The CDR3 totals 14 residues. Per germline, CDR1 MNHEY and CDR2 SMNVEV (reference sequence). After removal of 8 bases from V and 8 bases from J, the junction contained 8 bases not matched to a gene. The CDR3 sequence is CASSLAGGWDEQFF. The DNA of the CDR3 is TGTGCCAGCTCATTAGCGGGGGGGTGGGATGAGCAGTTCTTC.

The V and J genes are TRBV4-1 and TRBJ2-7, with a weak D call TRBD2 (6 bases). Germline V gene data show CDR1 as MGHRA and CDR2 as YSYEKL. V was cut by 1 base and J by 2 bases, with 12 bases left in between. CDR3 length: 15 amino acids. CDR3 in DNA: TGCGCCAGCAGCCAAGTGACTAGTAGCGCCTACGAGCAGTACTTC. Its translation is CASSQVTSSAYEQYF.

This clonotype showed up many times. This chain joins TRBV11-2 and TRBJ2-4; D assignment may be TRBD1 or TRBD2 (6 bases each). CDR3 length: 13 residues. Trimming shortened V by 8 bases and J by 7 bases, and 15 bases separated the two germline ends. In germline, CDR1 is SGHAT, CDR2 FQNNGV. The CDR3 sequence is CASLSQGRNIQYF. The CDR3, as DNA: TGTGCCAGCTTAAGCCAGGGGAGGAACATTCAGTACTTC.

The rearrangement joins TRBV7-8 to TRBJ1-2, with 11 bases that match TRBD1. Germline loops: CDR1 SGHVS, CDR2 FQNEAQ. This CDR3 contains 13 residues. The J segment lost 5 bases and the V segment lost 5 bases, leaving 1 base of the junction unmatched. CDR3 residues: CASSRDRGYGYTF. The CDR3 nucleotides read TGTGCCAGCAGCCGGGACAGGGGGTATGGCTACACCTTC.

This clonotype was counted ten times or more. The V call is TRBV5-1, the J call TRBJ2-1; 7 bases agree with TRBD2. This CDR3 region has 14 residues. Losses at the gene ends were 0 bases for V and 8 bases for J; bases not matched to a gene: 5. In germline, CDR1 is SGHRS, CDR2 YFSETQ. The CDR3 loop reads CASSLVLAADEQFF. The CDR3, as DNA: TGCGCCAGCAGCTTGGTCCTAGCGGCGGATGAGCAGTTCTTC.

The table lists this clonotype with many counts. The chain has TRBV6-5 and TRBJ2-1, with 10 nucleotides matching TRBD2. Germline V CDR1 and CDR2: MNHEY, SVGAGI. The CDR3 runs to 14 residues. J lost 4 bases, V lost 4 bases, and 1 base had no gene match. CDR3 sequence: CASSSTSGYNEQFF. CDR3 nucleotides: TGTGCCAGCAGTTCGACTAGCGGGTACAATGAGCAGTTCTTC.

The CDR3 nucleotides read TGCGCCAGCAGCCCCGCGGGAGCTGTCAAAAACATTCAGTACTTC. This encodes CASSPAGAVKNIQYF. V is TRBV4-3 and J is TRBJ2-4; 7 bases are a match to TRBD2. V trimming: 4 bases; J trimming: 3 bases; junction bases outside the gene matches: 6. Germline values: CDR1 LGHNA, CDR2 YSLEER. CDR3 length: 15 amino acids.

This chain joins TRBV5-6 and TRBJ1-1, with D tentatively TRBD1 (6 bases). V dropped 2 bases and J dropped 2 bases, with 19 bases sitting between them. The CDR3 is 17 residues long. Germline V gives CDR1 SGHDT, CDR2 YYEEEE. The CDR3 loop is CASSFIMGGAENTEAFF. The CDR3 DNA is TGTGCCAGCAGCTTTATTATGGGGGGCGCGGAAAACACTGAAGCTTTCTTT. The whole variable domain, remainder taken from reference TRBV5-6 and TRBJ1-1, is DAGVTQSPTHLIKTRGQQVTLRCSPKSGHDTVSWYQQALGQGPQFIFQYYEEEERQRGNFPDRFSGHQFPNYSSELNVNALLLGDSALYLCASSFIMGGAENTEAFFGQGTRLTVV.

V and J are TRBV10-3 and TRBJ2-7; D gene ambiguous. Germline V gives CDR1 ENHRY, CDR2 SYGVKD. V lost 3 bases and J lost 4, with 16 bases in between. The CDR3 contains 15 residues. CDR3 bases: TGTGCCATCAGTGACAGAATCGCAAATATATACGAGCAGTACTTC. Translation gives CAISDRIANIYEQYF.

There are a few counts of this clonotype. The gene calls are TRBV7-6 and TRBJ2-7; maybe TRBD1 (5 bases). Germline-derived CDR1 and CDR2 are SGHVS and FNYEAQ. The CDR3 loop spans 14 amino acids. V was shortened by 1 base and J by 5 bases, with 12 bases between the two germline ends. The CDR3 bases are TGTGCCAGCAGCTTAGAGCCAGGGTCCGACGAGCAGTACTTC. Protein product: CASSLEPGSDEQYF.

This clonotype was seen many times. This chain connects TRBV4-3 to TRBJ1-1, with D hard to call. Germline CDR1 and CDR2: LGHNA and YSLEER. V shed 5 bases and J shed 0 bases, with 16 bases lying between them. CDR3 size: 16 residues. Written as DNA, the CDR3 is TGCGCCAGCAGCACCGGGATCAGGTTCATGAACACTGAAGCTTTCTTT. It specifies CASSTGIRFMNTEAFF.

The table lists this clonotype with many counts. The V gene is TRBV7-9, the J gene TRBJ2-1, with D perhaps matching TRBD1 or TRBD2 (6 bases each). This CDR3 spans 15 amino acids. V lost 6 bases and J lost 5, with 17 bases in between. Germline assignment: CDR1 SEHNR and CDR2 FQNEAQ (reference sequence). The CDR3: CASSFEGGSHNEQFF. In DNA form, the CDR3 reads TGTGCCAGCAGTTTCGAGGGGGGATCGCACAATGAGCAGTTCTTC.

This clonotype was found a few times. This chain links TRBV5-1 with TRBJ2-7, with 9 bases aligning to TRBD2. The CDR3 consists of 15 residues. Germline V CDR1 and CDR2: SGHRS, YFSETQ. Trimming cost V 4 bases and J 5 bases; bases outside gene matches: 10. CDR3 DNA: TGCGCCAGCAGCCGCGGGGCTAGCGGGAACCACGAGCAGTACTTC. This translates into CASSRGASGNHEQYF.

The rearrangement links TRBV7-2 to TRBJ1-3; the D is unclear. The CDR3 is 13 residues long. CDR1 is SGHTA and CDR2 is FQGNSA in the germline V gene. Trimming took off 5 bases at V and 2 bases at J, with 7 bases between the two ends. This chain's CDR3 is CASSVGAGNTIYF. In DNA form, the CDR3 reads TGTGCCAGCAGCGTAGGTGCTGGAAACACCATATATTTT.

This clonotype was counted many times. This likely comes from a read error, as the CDR3 has no conserved phenylalanine or tryptophan at its end. The DNA is omitted, as the CDR3 cannot be located on it reliably, and the CDR3 follows TCRdb's listing. The rearrangement uses TRBV28 and TRBJ2-3; the D call of TRBD2 is as the table states it, not checked on the DNA. The CDR3 spans 10 residues, counting both ends. CDR1 MDHEN and CDR2 SYDVKM come from the germline V gene. The CDR3 loop reads CASSLADFHV.

This clonotype was found many times. The chain links TRBV27 to TRBJ2-5, with D possibly matching TRBD1 (5 bases). This CDR3 comprises 12 residues. The germline CDR1 and CDR2 sequences are MNHEY and SMNVEV (reference sequence). Trimming pared 6 bases from V and 5 bases from J, leaving 10 bases between. The CDR3 protein is CASRGPGETQYF. CDR3 sequence (DNA): TGTGCCAGCAGGGGCCCAGGGGAGACCCAGTACTTC.

This chain joins TRBV5-1 and TRBJ2-7, with 7 bases identical to TRBD1. The CDR3 runs 15 residues. The germline V gene has CDR1 SGHRS and CDR2 YFSETQ. The junction had 5 bases not matched to a gene; V was cut back by 0 bases and J by 2 bases. The CDR3 DNA is TGCGCCAGCAGCTTGGCCGGGACAGCCCCCTACGAGCAGTACTTC. Protein product: CASSLAGTAPYEQYF.

The genes are TRBV13 and TRBJ2-7; D is uncertain. The CDR3 spans 16 residues. Germline V CDR1 and CDR2: PRHDT, FYEKMQ (reference sequence). The V end was cut by 2 bases, the J end by 0 bases, with 14 bases between. This CDR3 reads CASSLKANRNSYEQYF. In DNA form, the CDR3 reads TGTGCCAGCAGCTTAAAGGCGAACAGAAACTCCTACGAGCAGTACTTC. Complete variable domain (other parts from reference TRBV13 and TRBJ2-7): AAGVIQSPRHLIKEKRETATLKCYPIPRHDTVYWYQQGPGQDPQFLISFYEKMQSDKGSIPDRFSAQQFSDYHSELNMSSLELGDSALYFCASSLKANRNSYEQYFGPGTRLTVT.

This clonotype was seen at least ten times. The V call is TRBV7-2, the J call TRBJ1-1; 9 bases align to TRBD1. The V gene's germline CDR1 is SGHTA and CDR2 FQGNSA. This CDR3 comprises 14 residues. V was clipped by 3 bases and J by 5 bases; unmatched bases: 4. CDR3 bases: TGTGCCAGCAGCTTGTACAGGGGGCGAACTGAAGCTTTCTTT. Amino acid sequence: CASSLYRGRTEAFF.